The sequence of this TCR beta chain was determined in a study of T cells in Graves' hyperthyroidism and ophthalmopathy. Study observations and caveats: Most thyroid clonotypes that were expanded above 0.001 also turned up in blood.

The study enrolled patients aged 18 to 65 with newly diagnosed hyperthyroidism of under 2 months' duration. The diagnostic basis comprised clinical symptoms, serum thyroxine and TRAb, thyroid ultrasound and orbital computed tomography. PBMCs were obtained from approximately 9.2 ml fresh peripheral blood. TCR beta CDR3 regions were amplified from RNA transcripts. An initial round of RT-PCR targeting the TCR CDR3 relied on the HTBI primer set. Via MiXCR, TCRdb re-called the multiplex PCR reads, giving one row per CDR3 protein. The sample contains about 350,000 distinct CDR3 sequences, approximately 18% of which appear only once. A few counts support this clonotype. Antigen: not known. This CDR3 contains 15 residues. The germline CDR1 and CDR2 sequences are LNHDA and SQIVND (reference sequence). The V gene end was trimmed by 11 bases and the J gene end by 2 bases; junction bases not matched to a gene: 10.

The sequence came from a woman aged 25 to 45 with Graves' hyperthyroidism that later progressed to Graves' ophthalmopathy. The gene calls are TRBV19 and TRBJ1-5, with 9 bases matching TRBD1. Sequences were obtained from blood. DNA of the CDR3: TGTGCCTGCCGGGGGACAGGGTTAGGCAATCAGCCCCAGCATTTT. This translates into CACRGTGLGNQPQHF.